The 11 T cell receptor beta chains presented below share a single source sample, sequenced in a study of blood T cell repertoires in COVID-19. Sequencing used immunoSEQ multiplex PCR; TCRdb keeps in-frame clones, though not all of them. The data contain 15,000 to 20,000 clones, approximately 91% of them singletons. Sequenced material: peripheral blood. The receptors here all came from a human donor in a cohort sampled during active COVID-19.

This sequence joins TRBV5-1 and TRBJ2-1, with D tentatively TRBD2 (6 bases). The CDR3 length is 13 residues. Germline loops: CDR1 SGHRS, CDR2 YFSETQ. The V end lost 4 bases, the J end lost 9 bases, and 14 bases lay between the germline ends. CDR3 sequence (DNA): TGCGCCAGCAGCCGGGAGTACGGGACTGAGCAGTTCTTC. Encoded protein: CASSREYGTEQFF.

This clone was picked up a small number of times. The rearrangement links TRBV7-9 to TRBJ1-5, with D possibly matching TRBD1 (6 bases). Per germline, CDR1 SEHNR and CDR2 FQNEAQ (reference sequence). The CDR3 totals 15 residues. Trimming removed 1 base from V and 5 bases from J, with 12 bases in between. The CDR3, as DNA: TGTGCCAGCAGCTTAGGGCAGGGACAAGATCAGCCCCAGCATTTT. It encodes CASSLGQGQDQPQHF.

This clone was observed once. The chain carries TRBV7-2 and TRBJ2-1; TRBD2 aligns across 10 bases. V dropped 5 bases and J dropped 5; count of bases not matched to a gene: 6. There are 15 residues in the CDR3. The germline V gene encodes CDR1 SGHTA and CDR2 FQGNSA. The CDR3 region has the DNA TGTGCCAGCAGCCTAAGCGGGAGGGCCGACAATGAGCAGTTCTTC. Translation: CASSLSGRADNEQFF.

V is TRBV6-4 and J is TRBJ1-6; 7 nucleotides line up with TRBD1. This CDR3 is 15 amino acids long. CDR1 is MRHNA, CDR2 SNTAGT, per germline. V gave up 4 bases and J gave up 9 bases; unmatched junction bases: 9. The CDR3 loop reads CASSAIGQATSPLHF. The CDR3 DNA follows: TGTGCCAGCAGTGCCATCGGACAGGCGACTTCACCCCTCCACTTT.

The chain couples TRBV5-4 to TRBJ1-1, with 12 bases that match TRBD1. The CDR3 loop spans 18 amino acids. V lost 4 bases, J lost 5 bases, and 15 bases stayed unmatched. Germline V lookup: CDR1 SGHNT, CDR2 YYREEE (reference sequence). The CDR3 DNA reads as TGTGCCAGCAGCGGCCGGGGACAGGGGGCAACGATGGGGACTGAAGCTTTCTTT. It encodes CASSGRGQGATMGTEAFF.

The count of this clone is one. This chain joins TRBV5-6 and TRBJ1-6; the match to TRBD1 covers 8 bases. Germline V gene lookup returns CDR1 SGHDT and CDR2 YYEEEE. Trimming at V came to 2 bases and at J to 5 bases, leaving 9 bases not matched to a gene. The CDR3 totals 17 residues. In DNA form, the CDR3 reads TGTGCCAGCAGCTTCTCCTTGGACAGGGCGCATAATTCACCCCTCCACTTT. Translated, it gives CASSFSLDRAHNSPLHF.

J is TRBJ2-7 and V is TRBV12-3 or TRBV12-4; possible D gene TRBD1, 6 bases. Trimming stripped 6 bases from V and 3 bases from J, with 9 bases between. The CDR3 consists of 12 residues. CDR3 DNA: TGTGCCAGCAGCAAACAGGGCTACGAGCAGTACTTC. Protein sequence: CASSKQGYEQYF.

CDR3 DNA sequence: TGTGCCAGCAGCGTAGCCGGGACAGGGCCAAACACCGGGGAGCTGTTTTTT. Translated: CASSVAGTGPNTGELFF. The genes are TRBV9 and TRBJ2-2, with 9 bases lining up with TRBD1. The CDR3 length is 17 residues. Germline values: CDR1 SGDLS, CDR2 YYNGEE. The V and J ends lost 0 bases and 2 bases, in that order; junction bases with no gene match: 5.

The chain has TRBV5-4 and TRBJ2-2, with 9 bases lining up with TRBD1. Germline V gene lookup returns CDR1 SGHNT and CDR2 YYREEE (reference sequence). Germline trimming cut 4 bases from V and 5 bases from J; bases unmatched to any gene: 3. This CDR3 comprises 14 residues. The CDR3 nucleotides are TGTGCCAGCAGCCTGGGACAGGGAACCGGGGAGCTGTTTTTT. It yields the protein CASSLGQGTGELFF.

Only one count was recorded for this clone. V usage is TRBV30 and J usage is TRBJ2-7; 9 bases match TRBD1. CDR3 length: 15 amino acids. Germline V gene data show CDR1 as GTSNPN and CDR2 as SVGIG (reference sequence). V shed 2 bases, J shed 2 bases, and the junction held 7 bases outside the gene matches. The CDR3 loop reads CAWSTPGQGTYEQYF. DNA for the CDR3: TGTGCCTGGAGTACCCCGGGACAGGGAACCTACGAGCAGTACTTC.

V is TRBV6-2 or TRBV6-3 and J is TRBJ2-5, with D tentatively TRBD2 (5 bases). Germline V gene lookup returns CDR1 MNHEY and CDR2 SVGEGT. Trimming left V 6 bases short and J 1 base short, with 18 bases between. This CDR3 has 16 amino acids. The CDR3 coding sequence is TGTGCCAGCAGATACGGACTTACGAACCTCCAAGAGACCCAGTACTTC. It encodes CASRYGLTNLQETQYF.